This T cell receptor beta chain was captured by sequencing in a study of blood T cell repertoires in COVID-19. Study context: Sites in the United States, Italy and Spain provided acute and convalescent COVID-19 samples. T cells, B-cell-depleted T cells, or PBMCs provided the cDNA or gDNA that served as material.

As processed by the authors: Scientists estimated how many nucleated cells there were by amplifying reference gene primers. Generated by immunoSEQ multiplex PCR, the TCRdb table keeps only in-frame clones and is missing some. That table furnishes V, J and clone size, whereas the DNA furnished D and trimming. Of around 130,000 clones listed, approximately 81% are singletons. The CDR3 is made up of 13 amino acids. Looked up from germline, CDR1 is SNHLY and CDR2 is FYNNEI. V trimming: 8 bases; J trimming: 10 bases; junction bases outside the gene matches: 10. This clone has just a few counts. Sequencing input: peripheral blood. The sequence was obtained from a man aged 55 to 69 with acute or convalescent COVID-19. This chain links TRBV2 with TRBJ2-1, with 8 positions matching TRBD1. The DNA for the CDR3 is TGTGCCAGCCGAACAGGGGGGTTTGGGGAGCAGTTCTTC. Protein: CASRTGGFGEQFF. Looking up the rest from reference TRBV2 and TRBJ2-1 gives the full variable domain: EPEVTQTPSHQVTQMGQEVILRCVPISNHLYFYWYRQILGQKVEFLVSFYNNEISEKSEIFDDQFSVERPDGSNFTLKIRSTKLEDSAMYFCASRTGGFGEQFFGPGTRLTVL.